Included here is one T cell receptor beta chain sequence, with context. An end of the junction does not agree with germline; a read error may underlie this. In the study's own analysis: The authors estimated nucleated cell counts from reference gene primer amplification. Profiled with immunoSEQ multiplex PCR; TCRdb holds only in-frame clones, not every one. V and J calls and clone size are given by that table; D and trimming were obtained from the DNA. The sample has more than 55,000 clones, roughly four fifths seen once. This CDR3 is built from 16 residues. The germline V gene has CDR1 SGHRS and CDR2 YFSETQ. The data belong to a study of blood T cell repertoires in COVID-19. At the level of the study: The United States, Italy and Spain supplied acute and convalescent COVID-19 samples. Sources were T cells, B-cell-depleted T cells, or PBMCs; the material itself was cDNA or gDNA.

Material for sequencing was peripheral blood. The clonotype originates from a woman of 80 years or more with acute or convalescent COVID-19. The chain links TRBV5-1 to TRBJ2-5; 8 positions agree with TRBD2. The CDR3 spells CARSPGGAGYQETQYF. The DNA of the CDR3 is TGCGCCCGCAGCCCGGGGGGGGCGGGGTACCAAGAGACCCAGTACTTC.